This is a list of T cell receptor beta chains from one sample in a study of vaccination effects on CD4 cells after COVID-19. Sequencing was performed with immunoSEQ multiplex PCR; in TCRdb, only in-frame clones are kept and a portion is missing. The repertoire holds 25,000 to 35,000 clones, with about 72% as singletons. These receptors have no identified antigens. This specimen consisted of CD4+ T cells from PBMCs cultured with HCoV-229E spike peptides, obtained before COVID-19 vaccination. The receptors were sampled from a human donor who received a COVID-19 vaccine. Each CDR3 is given with its conserved first and last residue. A D gene is named only where the DNA matches it firmly. Clone size appears in some rows only: once, few, many, or a class for an expanded clone.

j_gene,d_gene,abundance,v_gene,CDR3aa,CDR3nt
TRBJ2-3,TRBD2,once,TRBV25-1,CASRTSGGITDTQYF,TGTGCCAGCAGGACTAGCGGGGGGATCACAGATACGCAGTATTTT
TRBJ1-5,TRBD1,.,TRBV20-1,CSASTGVDQPQHF,TGCAGTGCTAGTACAGGGGTGGATCAGCCCCAGCATTTT
TRBJ1-2,.,.,TRBV19,CASGGTGESGGYTF,TGTGCCAGCGGGGGGACGGGGGAGTCTGGTGGCTACACCTTC
TRBJ2-7,TRBD2,few,TRBV10-3,CAIGPGTRIHEQYF,TGTGCCATAGGGCCCGGGACTAGGATCCACGAGCAGTACTTC
TRBJ1-6,.,.,TRBV18,CASSPGGNNSPLHF,TGTGCCAGCTCACCAGGGGGAAATAATTCACCCCTCCACTTT
TRBJ2-3,TRBD1,.,TRBV14,CASSQDVRWGQGPGVTQYF,TGTGCCAGCAGCCAAGATGTGAGGTGGGGACAGGGGCCCGGGGTTACGCAGTATTTT
TRBJ1-5,TRBD1,.,TRBV28,CASGGQGNQPQHF,TGTGCCAGTGGGGGACAGGGGAATCAGCCCCAGCATTTT
TRBJ2-1,.,.,TRBV6-4,CASSDIARSGYNEQFF,TGTGCCAGCAGTGACATCGCCCGGTCAGGGTACAATGAGCAGTTCTTC
TRBJ2-1,TRBD2,.,TRBV27,CASRIKPGLAGGPRNEQFF,TGTGCCAGCAGGATTAAACCGGGACTAGCGGGAGGGCCGCGCAATGAGCAGTTCTTC
TRBJ1-1,.,.,TRBV12-3/TRBV12-4,CASSSDWNTEAFF,TGTGCCAGCAGCTCGGACTGGAACACTGAAGCTTTCTTT
TRBJ1-4,TRBD1,.,TRBV28,CASSLPVAWAQGGKLFF,TGTGCCAGCAGTTTACCCGTCGCCTGGGCCCAGGGGGGAAAACTGTTTTTT
TRBJ1-6,.,.,TRBV30,CAWSAGSSYNSPLHF,TGTGCCTGGAGTGCAGGGAGCTCCTATAATTCACCCCTCCACTTT
TRBJ2-7,.,.,TRBV19,CASSIDSGRAVAPDEQYF,TGTGCCAGTAGTATAGACAGCGGGCGGGCTGTGGCCCCCGACGAGCAGTACTTC
TRBJ2-3,.,.,TRBV7-9,CASSSPRFLGQPSTDTQYF,TGTGCCAGCAGCTCCCCCCGCTTTCTAGGCCAACCTAGCACAGATACGCAGTATTTT
TRBJ1-4,.,.,TRBV5-4,CASSPSPGPGEKLFF,TGTGCCAGCAGCCCGTCACCCGGGCCTGGTGAAAAACTGTTTTTT
TRBJ2-5,.,.,TRBV28,CASSSLLGAQYF,TGTGCCAGCAGTTCCCTATTAGGGGCCCAGTACTTC
TRBJ1-4,.,.,TRBV7-2,CASSEEANEKLFF,TGTGCCAGCAGCGAAGAGGCTAATGAAAAACTGTTTTTT
TRBJ2-7,.,.,TRBV11-2,CASSLGTNTPYEQYF,TGTGCCAGCAGCTTAGGGACTAACACCCCCTACGAGCAGTACTTC
TRBJ2-3,TRBD1,.,TRBV2,CASSRDRNTDTQYF,TGTGCCAGCAGCAGGGACAGAAACACAGATACGCAGTATTTT
TRBJ2-1,TRBD2,.,TRBV5-1,CASSLVGTNYNEQFF,TGCGCCAGCAGCTTGGTAGGGACTAACTACAATGAGCAGTTCTTC
TRBJ2-6,.,.,TRBV11-2,CAGTRSGANVLTF,TGTGCTGGCACCCGCTCTGGGGCCAACGTCCTGACTTTC
TRBJ1-1,.,.,TRBV5-1,CASSPGAPGANTEAFF,TGCGCCAGCAGCCCGGGGGCCCCAGGGGCGAACACTGAAGCTTTCTTT
TRBJ2-7,.,.,TRBV20-1,CSLGASYEQYF,TGCAGTCTAGGGGCTTCCTACGAGCAGTACTTC
TRBJ2-7,.,.,TRBV11-2,CASSLGRAEQYF,TGTGCCAGCAGCTTAGGCAGGGCCGAGCAGTACTTC
TRBJ2-1,TRBD2,.,TRBV7-2,CASSLWGLAGNREQFF,TGTGCCAGCAGCTTATGGGGACTAGCGGGGAATCGTGAGCAGTTCTTC
TRBJ1-1,.,.,TRBV19,CASSIDLVRGADEAFF,TGTGCCAGTAGTATAGATTTGGTCAGGGGCGCGGATGAAGCTTTCTTT
TRBJ2-5,TRBD1,.,TRBV14,CASSPRQGQETQYF,TGTGCCAGCAGCCCAAGACAGGGTCAAGAGACCCAGTACTTC
TRBJ2-3,.,once,TRBV7-2,CASTLRADTQYF,TGTGCCAGCACCCTCAGGGCCGATACGCAGTATTTT
TRBJ2-7,TRBD2,.,TRBV18,CASSPVATSGGVEQYF,TGTGCCAGCTCACCAGTCGCGACTAGCGGGGGTGTGGAGCAGTACTTC
TRBJ1-2,TRBD1,.,TRBV18,CASSLQGTDGYTF,TGTGCCAGCTCACTACAGGGGACGGATGGCTACACCTTC
TRBJ2-1,.,.,TRBV18,CASSPSLFGGEQFF,TGTGCCAGCTCACCTTCCCTATTCGGGGGTGAGCAGTTCTTC